This is a list of T cell receptor beta chains from one sample in a study of blood T cell repertoires in COVID-19. The repertoire was sequenced with immunoSEQ multiplex PCR; TCRdb's copy has only in-frame clones and lacks some. The data contain more than 350,000 clones, approximately 87% of them seen just once; the ten biggest clones take up roughly 10%. Sequenced: PBMCs or T cells enriched from blood (not recorded which). The source of these receptors is a woman aged 45-65 years who had recovered from COVID-19. CDR3s include the opening cysteine and the closing phenylalanine or tryptophan. A D gene is named only where the DNA matches it firmly. The listing skips clone size in some rows; elsewhere it reads once, few, many or a size class.

size	V	J	D	DNA	CDR3
.	TRBV19	TRBJ2-2	TRBD1	TGTGCCAGTAGTTACGGGACAGGGGTCGCCGGGGAGCTGTTTTTT	CASSYGTGVAGELFF
few	TRBV7-9	TRBJ2-2	.	TGTGCCAGCAGCCCGCCGGGTACCGGGGAGCTGTTTTTT	CASSPPGTGELFF
.	TRBV27	TRBJ1-4	.	TGTGCCAGCAGGCGCAACGGACGGGGGGCGCTTAATGAAAAACTGTTTTTT	CASRRNGRGALNEKLFF
.	TRBV6-5	TRBJ1-6	TRBD1	TGTGCCAGCAGTTCCAGACAGGGGTTTAATTCACCCCTCCACTTT	CASSSRQGFNSPLHF
.	TRBV19	TRBJ2-5	TRBD2	TGTGCCAGTAGTTCAAGACTAGCGGGGGGGCTGGGAGAGACCCAGTACTTC	CASSSRLAGGLGETQYF
.	TRBV7-2	TRBJ1-5	TRBD1	TGTGCCAGCAGCTTCGACAGGGGTGGGGCTCAGCCCCAGCATTTT	CASSFDRGGAQPQHF
.	TRBV19	TRBJ1-1	.	TGTGCCAGTAGCCCTCTAAGAGGGACTAACACTGAAGCTTTCTTT	CASSPLRGTNTEAFF
.	TRBV7-2	TRBJ1-5	.	TGTGCCAGTGGGGGGGAACCTAATCAGCCCCAGCATTTT	CASGGEPNQPQHF
.	TRBV7-9	TRBJ1-5	.	TGTGCCAGCAGCAAGGGAGCGACATACGGGGGCAATCAGCCCCAGCATTTT	CASSKGATYGGNQPQHF
.	TRBV11-2	TRBJ2-7	.	TGTGCCAGCAGCTTAGGGGGGGGCCCCCGCGAGCAGTACTTC	CASSLGGGPREQYF
.	TRBV25-1	TRBJ2-5	TRBD2	TGTGCCAGCAGTGAGCGGGGGATCCAAGAGACCCAGTACTTC	CASSERGIQETQYF
.	TRBV7-8	TRBJ1-2	TRBD1	TGTGCCAGCAGCTTAGGAGGGGGCGATGGCTACACCTTC	CASSLGGGDGYTF
.	TRBV7-3	TRBJ2-1	TRBD2	TGTGCCAGCAGCCAACCGGCCCAGCCACAGATAGCGGGGGCTGGCTCCTACAATGAGCAGTTCTTC	CASSQPAQPQIAGAGSYNEQFF
.	TRBV5-1	TRBJ1-1	.	TGCGCCAGCAGCCTCGCCCCGCCAACAATGAACACTGAAGCTTTCTTT	CASSLAPPTMNTEAFF
.	TRBV28	TRBJ2-7	.	TGTGCCAGCAGCTCCCCGGGGTTAGCCACCCACTACGAGCAGTACTTC	CASSSPGLATHYEQYF
.	TRBV5-1	TRBJ1-1	.	TGCGCCAGCAGCTTGGACGTAGAGAGCACTGAAGCTTTCTTT	CASSLDVESTEAFF
.	TRBV18	TRBJ2-3	.	TGTGCCAGCTCACCATCAAGGCCAGGCAGCACAGATACGCAGTATTTT	CASSPSRPGSTDTQYF
.	TRBV2	TRBJ2-7	.	TGTGCCAGCGGGAGCTACCGGGACTACGAGCAGTACTTC	CASGSYRDYEQYF